Each of the 18 T cell receptor beta chains below was sequenced from the same sample in a study of OX40 agonist ivuxolimab in advanced cancers. Sequenced by immunoSEQ multiplex PCR; TCRdb stores in-frame clones only, minus some. The table shows tens of thousands of clones, with 85% to 95% occurring only once. Sequences were derived from CD4+ or CD8+ T cells sorted from blood, sampled in a trial of the OX40 agonist ivuxolimab. The receptors come from an adult with an advanced solid tumor such as melanoma, head and neck, liver or kidney cancer.

At least ten counts were recorded for this clone. The chain couples TRBV10-2 to TRBJ2-2; the match to TRBD2 covers 9 bases. The CDR3 runs to 18 residues. V shed 3 bases, J shed 4 bases, and the junction held 12 bases outside the gene matches. Germline V CDR1 and CDR2: WSHSY, SAAADI. The CDR3 DNA sequence: TGCGCCAGCAGTGATCAGGACGACGGACTAGCGTCCACCGGGGAGCTGTTTTTT. It specifies CASSDQDDGLASTGELFF.

This chain joins TRBV13 and TRBJ2-3; no clear D. The germline gives CDR1 PRHDT, CDR2 FYEKMQ (reference sequence). V was shortened by 1 base and J by 4 bases, with 12 bases between the two germline ends. The CDR3 is 15 residues long. DNA of the CDR3: TGTGCCAGCAGCTTAGCTAAGGCCTGGGCAGATACGCAGTATTTT. Amino acids: CASSLAKAWADTQYF.

V is TRBV27 and J is TRBJ1-5; D call uncertain. V gave up 5 bases and J gave up 4 bases, with 18 bases separating them. Germline V gene data show CDR1 as MNHEY and CDR2 as SMNVEV (reference sequence). The CDR3 has 16 amino acids. For the CDR3, the DNA is TGTGCCAGCAGTCCATCATACGGGCAGGTTAATCAGCCCCAGCATTTT. This codes for CASSPSYGQVNQPQHF.

CDR3 loop: CASSYGAYNEQFF. The CDR3 bases are TGTGCCAGCAGTTACGGGGCCTACAATGAGCAGTTCTTC. The chain combines TRBV6-5 with TRBJ2-1; D not certain. CDR3 length equals 13 residues. With 2 bases removed from V and 2 bases from J, the gap between germline ends came to 4 bases. CDR1 and CDR2 (germline): MNHEY, SVGAGI.

J is TRBJ2-1 and V is TRBV4-3, with 7 bases lining up with TRBD1. The CDR3 runs 15 residues. The V gene's germline CDR1 is LGHNA and CDR2 YSLEER. V shed 3 bases, J shed 1 base, and the junction held 3 bases outside the gene matches. CDR3 residues: CASSQDRWSYNEQFF. The CDR3 coding sequence is TGCGCCAGCAGCCAGGACAGGTGGTCCTACAATGAGCAGTTCTTC.

As concerns this clone: Mismatch with germline at one junction end may stem from a read error. The rearrangement links TRBV7-7 to TRBJ2-2; D may correspond to TRBD1 or TRBD2 (5 bases each). This CDR3 has 14 amino acids. CDR1 is SSHAT and CDR2 is FNYEAQ in the germline V gene (reference sequence). The CDR3 nucleotides read TGTGCTAGCAGAGGGGCAGATAACACCGGGGAGCTGTTTTTT. This encodes CASRGADNTGELFF.

The CDR3 DNA sequence: TGTGCCAGCAGCTTAGAGTTAGCGATCACAGATACGCAGTATTTT. As protein: CASSLELAITDTQYF. The V and J genes are TRBV7-8 and TRBJ2-3, with D tentatively TRBD2 (5 bases). CDR3 length: 15 residues. Per germline, CDR1 SGHVS and CDR2 FQNEAQ. The V end was cut by 1 base, the J end by 2 bases, with 10 bases between.

This clone turned up a few times. This chain joins TRBV15 and TRBJ2-2; D might be TRBD1 (6 bases). The V end was cut by 5 bases, the J end by 3 bases, with 7 bases between. This CDR3 is built from 13 residues. Germline V gene data show CDR1 as LNHNV and CDR2 as YYDKDF (reference sequence). CDR3 DNA: TGTGCCACCAGCCGGACAGACACCGGGGAGCTGTTTTTT. Residues: CATSRTDTGELFF. The entire variable domain, with the rest obtained from reference TRBV15 and TRBJ2-2, is as follows: DAMVIQNPRYQVTQFGKPVTLSCSQTLNHNVMYWYQQKSSQAPKLLFHYYDKDFNNEADTPDNFQSRRPNTSFCFLDIRSPGLGDTAMYLCATSRTDTGELFFGEGSRLTVL.

This clone came up once. The chain joins TRBV14 to TRBJ2-7, with D possibly TRBD1 on 5 matching bases. Trimming stripped 3 bases from V and 6 bases from J, with 9 bases between. CDR1 and CDR2 from the germline V gene are SGHDN and FVKESK. The CDR3 is 12 residues long. CDR3 region: CASSHGTGEQYF. CDR3 nucleotide sequence: TGTGCCAGCAGCCACGGCACAGGCGAGCAGTACTTC.

CDR3 DNA: TGTGCCAGCAGCGGTACGGGGGACAACCCCTACAATGAGCAGTTCTTC. Its translation: CASSGTGDNPYNEQFF. V usage is TRBV9 and J usage is TRBJ2-1; D possibly matches TRBD1 or TRBD2 (6 bases each). Trimming took 3 bases from V and 2 from J, leaving 15 bases between them. The CDR3 is made up of 16 amino acids. Looked up from germline, CDR1 is SGDLS and CDR2 is YYNGEE. The full variable domain, in which reference TRBV9 and TRBJ2-1 provide the parts outside the CDR3, is DSGVTQTPKHLITATGQRVTLRCSPRSGDLSVYWYQQSLDQGLQFLIQYYNGEERAKGNILERFSAQQFPDLHSELNLSSLELGDSALYFCASSGTGDNPYNEQFFGPGTRLTVL.

The chain links TRBV11-2 to TRBJ1-4, with D hard to call. CDR3 size: 11 residues. Germline V lookup: CDR1 SGHAT, CDR2 FQNNGV. V lost 0 bases, J lost 7 bases, and 0 bases lay in between. CDR3: CASSLDEKLFF. Written as DNA, the CDR3 is TGTGCCAGCAGCTTAGATGAAAAACTGTTTTTT.

The chain links TRBV7-2 to TRBJ1-1; 9 bases agree with TRBD1. Looked up from germline, CDR1 is SGHTA and CDR2 is FQGNSA. This CDR3 spans 18 amino acids. The V and J ends lost 7 bases and 1 base, in that order; junction bases with no gene match: 16. CDR3 protein: CASNHPRTGDIRNTEAFF. CDR3 DNA sequence: TGTGCCAGCAACCACCCCCGGACAGGGGATATTAGGAACACTGAAGCTTTCTTT.

V gene TRBV7-2 combines with J gene TRBJ2-1; TRBD2 is a possible D gene (6 bases). V gave up 6 bases and J gave up 5 bases, with 17 bases separating them. CDR3 size: 15 residues. Germline lookup yields CDR1 SGHTA and CDR2 FQGNSA. The DNA of the CDR3 is TGTGCCAGCAGGGTCGGGGCTAGCGCACACAATGAGCAGTTCTTC. Amino acid sequence: CASRVGASAHNEQFF.

The chain employs TRBV28 and TRBJ1-3; D not resolved. This CDR3 region has 14 residues. Trimming pared 8 bases from V and 0 bases from J, leaving 11 bases between. Germline lookup yields CDR1 MDHEN and CDR2 SYDVKM. The CDR3 region is CASGSHISGNTIYF. CDR3 in DNA: TGTGCCAGCGGATCCCATATCTCTGGAAACACCATATATTTT.

This CDR3 is CASSIAPGGISVAFF. Written as DNA, the CDR3 is TGTGCCAGTAGTATAGCTCCCGGCGGGATCTCCGTGGCGTTCTTC. The chain recombines TRBV19 with TRBJ2-1; D is perhaps TRBD2 (6 bases). The CDR3 has 15 residues. V lost 1 base, J lost 15 bases, and 22 bases lay in between. CDR1 and CDR2 (germline): LNHDA, SQIVND (reference sequence).

Notes on this clone: Different DNA sequences within this sample yield the same CDR3. The J gene is TRBJ2-7, the V gene TRBV13; D is perhaps TRBD2 (5 bases). Per germline, CDR1 PRHDT and CDR2 FYEKMQ (reference sequence). V lost 4 bases and J 5 bases, leaving 18 bases between the germline ends. This CDR3 has 15 residues. This CDR3 is CASSSTRESGDEQYF. CDR3 DNA: TGTGCCAGCAGCTCTACTCGAGAGAGCGGCGACGAGCAGTACTTC.

This clone has just one count. The CDR3 sequence is CASSESGANEQFF. CDR3 in DNA: TGTGCCAGCAGTGAATCTGGGGCAAATGAGCAGTTCTTC. The chain employs TRBV25-1 and TRBJ2-1; D perhaps matches TRBD1 (5 bases). The germline V gene encodes CDR1 MGHDK and CDR2 SYGVNS. V gave up 1 base and J gave up 7 bases, with 8 bases separating them. The CDR3 contains 13 residues.

The rearrangement uses TRBV14 and TRBJ2-5, with 8 bases identical to TRBD1. This CDR3 has 15 amino acids. The germline gives CDR1 SGHDN, CDR2 FVKESK. V shed 4 bases and J 5 bases; nucleotides not matched to a gene: 9. For the CDR3, the DNA is TGTGCCAGCAGCCCGCAGGGGGCGTATTGGGAGACCCAGTACTTC. The encoded protein is CASSPQGAYWETQYF. Full variable domain (missing parts from reference TRBV14 and TRBJ2-5): EAGVTQFPSHSVIEKGQTVTLRCDPISGHDNLYWYRRVMGKEIKFLLHFVKESKQDESGMPNNRFLAERTGGTYSTLKVQPAELEDSGVYFCASSPQGAYWETQYFGPGTRLLVL.